One TCR beta chain is described in this entry. Antigen unknown. The data originate from a study of cytomegalovirus exposure and HLA in healthy donors. Germline CDR1 MNHNS, CDR2 SASEGT. V gave up 10 bases and J gave up 9 bases, with 18 bases separating them. The CDR3 spans 12 residues. The study ran its PCR with 60 Vbeta and 13 Jbeta primers. Sequencing used immunoSEQ multiplex PCR; TCRdb keeps in-frame clones, though not all of them. Its table lists 35,000 to 45,000 clones. Study-level points and caveats: One variant, a missense change in DCLRE1C, was linked in a later analysis to TCR beta V- and J-gene trimming. Later analysis showed most CMV-associated TCR beta chains appearing HLA-restricted. The listing of about 150 TCR beta chains classed them as cytomegalovirus-associated.

The clonotype was recovered from a male donor in good health and CMV-seronegative. The chain couples TRBV6-1 to TRBJ2-5; D might be TRBD1 (7 bases). The material sequenced was PBMCs. The DNA for the CDR3 is TGTGCCACTAGAGGGGGCGGGGAAGCCCAGTACTTC. Its translation is CATRGGGEAQYF.